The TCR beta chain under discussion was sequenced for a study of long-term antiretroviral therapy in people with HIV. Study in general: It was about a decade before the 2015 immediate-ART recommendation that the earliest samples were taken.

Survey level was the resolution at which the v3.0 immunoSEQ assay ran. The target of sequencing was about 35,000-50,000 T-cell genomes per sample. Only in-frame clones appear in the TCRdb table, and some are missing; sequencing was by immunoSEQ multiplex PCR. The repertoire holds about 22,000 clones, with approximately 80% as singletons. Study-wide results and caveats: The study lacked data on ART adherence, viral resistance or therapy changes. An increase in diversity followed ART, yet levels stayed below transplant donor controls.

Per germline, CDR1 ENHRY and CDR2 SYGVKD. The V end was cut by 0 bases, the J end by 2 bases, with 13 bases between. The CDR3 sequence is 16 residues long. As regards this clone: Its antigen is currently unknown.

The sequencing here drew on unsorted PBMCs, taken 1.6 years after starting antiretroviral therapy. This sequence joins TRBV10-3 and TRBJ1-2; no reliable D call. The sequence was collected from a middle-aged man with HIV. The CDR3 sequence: CAISESAGFRNYGYTF. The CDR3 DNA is TGTGCCATCAGTGAGTCTGCGGGGTTTAGGAACTATGGCTACACCTTC.